This passage covers 23 T cell receptor beta chains from one sample sequenced in a study of early T cells in non-severe SARS-CoV-2 infection. In TCRdb, the 5' RACE reads were re-called with MiXCR into one record per CDR3 protein. The sample contains approximately 71,000 distinct CDR3 sequences, roughly 15% of which appear only once. Sequencing was performed on whole blood. The receptors here all came from an adult who was a healthcare worker with PCR-confirmed SARS-CoV-2 infection or an uninfected control (not recorded which).

The sample holds many counts of this clonotype. The V and J genes are TRBV5-1 and TRBJ2-5, with D perhaps TRBD1 (5 bases). Germline CDR1 and CDR2: SGHRS and YFSETQ. The CDR3 has 15 amino acids. The V gene lost 1 base and the J gene lost 4 bases, with 14 bases spanning the gap. For the CDR3, the DNA is TGCGCCAGCAGCTTGAATCCGACAGCCTCAGAGACCCAGTACTTC. This gives the protein CASSLNPTASETQYF.

The rearrangement joins TRBV5-8 to TRBJ2-1; TRBD1 is a possible D gene (6 bases). The CDR3 consists of 15 residues. Between the trimmed V and J ends, which lost 5 bases and 0 bases, there was a span of 12 bases. Germline V CDR1 and CDR2: SGHTS, YDEGEE. The CDR3 region has the DNA TGTGCCAGCAGTCGGACAGCCCACTCCTACAATGAGCAGTTCTTC. Protein product: CASSRTAHSYNEQFF. Full variable domain (remainder filled in from reference TRBV5-8 and TRBJ2-1): EAGVTQSPTHLIKTRGQQATLRCSPISGHTSVYWYQQALGLGLQFLLWYDEGEERNRGNFPPRFSGRQFPNYSSELNVNALELEDSALYLCASSRTAHSYNEQFFGPGTRLTVL.

This clonotype was counted ten times or more. This chain links TRBV6-5 with TRBJ1-5; D gene ambiguous. Per the germline V gene, CDR1 is MNHEY and CDR2 is SVGAGI. V dropped 6 bases and J dropped 4 bases, with 16 bases sitting between them. This CDR3 region has 15 residues. The CDR3: CASRGRWAGNQPQHF. The CDR3 bases are TGTGCCAGCAGAGGGAGATGGGCCGGGAATCAGCCCCAGCATTTT.

The chain uses TRBV5-1 and TRBJ2-1; 9 bases map to TRBD2. V lost 5 bases to trimming and J lost 7 bases; unmatched junction nucleotides: 7. This CDR3 comprises 14 residues. Germline assignment: CDR1 SGHRS and CDR2 YFSETQ. The DNA of the CDR3 is TGCGCCAGCAGTTCGGGACTAGCAGTGAATGAGCAGTTCTTC. Translated, it gives CASSSGLAVNEQFF.

V and J are TRBV20-1 and TRBJ1-6, with 10 bases identical to TRBD1. Germline V lookup: CDR1 DFQATT, CDR2 SNEGSKA (reference sequence). V was clipped by 5 bases and J by 6 bases; unmatched bases: 4. The CDR3 runs 14 residues. CDR3 in amino acids: CSASRQGANSPLHF. CDR3 nucleotide sequence: TGCAGTGCTTCCAGACAGGGGGCTAATTCACCCCTCCACTTT.

This clonotype appeared many times. This CDR3 reads CASSLGALQTYNEQFF. CDR3 nucleotides: TGCGCCAGCAGCTTGGGGGCACTACAGACCTACAATGAGCAGTTCTTC. The J gene is TRBJ2-1, the V gene TRBV5-1; no clear D gene. Trimming removed 0 bases from V and 2 bases from J, with 12 bases in between. Germline-derived CDR1 and CDR2 are SGHRS and YFSETQ. This CDR3 contains 16 residues.

This clonotype was counted many times. Compared with germline, one end of the junction differs, possibly owing to a read error. The chain recombines TRBV9 with TRBJ2-7; D is ambiguous. Germline CDR1 and CDR2: SGDLS and YYNGEE. CDR3 length: 8 residues. The CDR3, as DNA: TGTGCCAGCAGCCCTCGGCCCTTC. As protein: CASSPRPF.

V gene TRBV7-2 combines with J gene TRBJ1-4, with 8 bases identical to TRBD1. CDR1 is SGHTA, CDR2 FQGNSA, per germline. The CDR3 consists of 14 residues. V lost 4 bases to trimming and J lost 4 bases; unmatched junction nucleotides: 2. Here the CDR3 reads CASSSDRDNEKLFF. The CDR3 DNA reads as TGTGCCAGCAGCTCGGACAGGGATAATGAAAAACTGTTTTTT.

This clonotype was picked up a small number of times. The chain couples TRBV20-1 to TRBJ2-7; TRBD1 aligns across 8 bases. V gave up 3 bases and J gave up 5 bases; unmatched junction bases: 12. The CDR3 is 15 residues long. Germline CDR1 is DFQATT and CDR2 is SNEGSKA (reference sequence). CDR3 in amino acids: CSASRGTGSWDEQYF. The CDR3 DNA reads as TGCAGTGCTAGTAGGGGGACAGGAAGTTGGGACGAGCAGTACTTC.

The table lists this clonotype with many counts. The J gene is TRBJ2-1, the V gene TRBV4-2; D may be TRBD1 (6 bases). Trimming shortened V by 0 bases and J by 5 bases, and 11 bases separated the two germline ends. The CDR3 length is 15 residues. Germline CDR1 is LGHNA and CDR2 is YNFKEQ. The CDR3 reads CASSQEQGTHNEQFF. The DNA of the CDR3 is TGTGCCAGCAGCCAAGAACAGGGTACCCACAATGAGCAGTTCTTC.

This clonotype was detected ten times or more. The J gene is TRBJ1-1, the V gene TRBV5-1; possible D gene TRBD1, 5 bases. Germline loops: CDR1 SGHRS, CDR2 YFSETQ. The CDR3 covers 13 residues. V was cut by 2 bases and J by 4 bases, with 9 bases left in between. CDR3 coding DNA: TGCGCCAGCAGCTTTGCGGGGGGCACTGAAGCTTTCTTT. Translated: CASSFAGGTEAFF. The complete variable domain, with remaining parts taken from reference TRBV5-1 and TRBJ1-1, reads KAGVTQTPRYLIKTRGQQVTLSCSPISGHRSVSWYQQTPGQGLQFLFEYFSETQRNKGNFPGRFSGRQFSNSRSEMNVSTLELGDSALYLCASSFAGGTEAFFGQGTRLTVV.

The chain has TRBV7-2 and TRBJ2-1; the D call may be TRBD1 or TRBD2 (5 bases each). The CDR3 covers 17 residues. Trimming pared 2 bases from V and 5 bases from J, leaving 19 bases between. CDR1 is SGHTA, CDR2 FQGNSA, per germline. The DNA of the CDR3 is TGTGCCAGCAGCTTAATAGCAGGGAGACGGCTTAACAATGAGCAGTTCTTC. As protein: CASSLIAGRRLNNEQFF.

The table lists this clonotype with many counts. The CDR3 DNA reads TGTGCCAGCAGACTTACAGGGGTGCTAAATCAGCCCCAGCATTTT. This translates into CASRLTGVLNQPQHF. V is TRBV6-2 or TRBV6-3 and J is TRBJ1-5; TRBD1 matches 7 bases. Germline V lookup: CDR1 MNHEY, CDR2 SVGEGT. The trim removed 6 bases at V and 4 bases at J, leaving 9 bases unmatched. The CDR3 length is 15 residues.

This clonotype was detected a few times. The rearrangement joins TRBV12-3 or TRBV12-4 to TRBJ1-6; D remains unclear. Trimming stripped 5 bases from V and 7 bases from J, with 18 bases between. The CDR3 has 16 amino acids. CDR3 region: CASSPLWGASNSPLHF. The CDR3 nucleotides read TGTGCCAGCAGTCCCCTTTGGGGAGCCTCCAATTCACCCCTCCACTTT.

The V gene is TRBV12-3 or TRBV12-4, the J gene TRBJ2-5; 8 bases are shared with TRBD2. V lost 6 bases and J lost 2; bases outside the gene matches: 5. The CDR3 length is 14 residues. CDR3 amino acids: CASRNSGEQETQYF. The DNA for the CDR3 is TGTGCCAGCAGGAATAGCGGGGAGCAAGAGACCCAGTACTTC.

This clonotype has more than one count but fewer than ten. This sequence joins TRBV6-5 and TRBJ2-3; TRBD2 matches 10 bases. The CDR3 totals 17 residues. Germline-derived CDR1 and CDR2 are MNHEY and SVGAGI. V shed 1 base and J 3 bases; nucleotides not matched to a gene: 7. The CDR3 reads CASSYFQPSGGTDTQYF. The CDR3 nucleotides are TGTGCCAGCAGTTACTTCCAACCTAGCGGGGGTACAGATACGCAGTATTTT.

This clonotype occurred a few times. V and J are TRBV7-9 and TRBJ2-1; 8 bases fit TRBD2. Germline V gene data show CDR1 as SEHNR and CDR2 as FQNEAQ (reference sequence). J was trimmed by 8 bases and V by 7 bases; bases with no gene match: 7. The CDR3 length is 13 residues. The CDR3 region is CASNTGLAYEQFF. The CDR3 region has the DNA TGTGCCAGCAACACTGGACTAGCCTATGAGCAGTTCTTC. The full variable domain, its missing parts supplied by reference TRBV7-9 and TRBJ2-1, is DTGVSQNPRHKITKRGQNVTFRCDPISEHNRLYWYRQTLGQGPEFLTYFQNEAQLEKSRLLSDRFSAERPKGSFSTLEIQRTEQGDSAMYLCASNTGLAYEQFFGPGTRLTVL.

This clonotype was seen ten or more times. The V call is TRBV7-3, the J call TRBJ2-1; D is uncertain. The CDR3 has 15 residues. Trimming took 5 bases from V and 5 from J, leaving 16 bases between them. Germline values: CDR1 SGHTA, CDR2 FQGTGA. The CDR3: CASSPTPSNNNEQFF. In DNA form, the CDR3 reads TGTGCCAGCAGCCCCACCCCCTCCAACAACAATGAGCAGTTCTTC.

This clonotype was seen repeatedly, ten times or more. The chain joins TRBV20-1 to TRBJ1-1; D perhaps matches TRBD1 (5 bases). Germline CDR1 is DFQATT and CDR2 is SNEGSKA (reference sequence). CDR3 size: 14 residues. Trimming stripped 0 bases from V and 8 bases from J, with 16 bases between. CDR3 in amino acids: CSARDGQGLPEAFF. Written as DNA, the CDR3 is TGCAGTGCTAGAGACGGACAAGGACTCCCCGAAGCTTTCTTT.

V is TRBV27 and J is TRBJ2-5; 11 bases fit TRBD2. This CDR3 is built from 16 residues. Germline V gene data show CDR1 as MNHEY and CDR2 as SMNVEV (reference sequence). The ends lost 2 bases at V and 5 bases at J; junction bases unmatched: 7. CDR3 sequence: CASSLRLAGSSETQYF. In nucleotides, the CDR3 is TGTGCCAGCAGTTTACGACTAGCGGGATCTTCGGAGACCCAGTACTTC.

This clonotype appeared a few times. The chain uses TRBV5-6 and TRBJ1-6, with D possibly matching TRBD1 (5 bases). The CDR3 runs to 18 residues. Germline assignment: CDR1 SGHDT and CDR2 YYEEEE. V was trimmed by 0 bases and J by 5 bases, leaving 18 bases between them. CDR3 DNA sequence: TGTGCCAGCAGCTTGGGCCCCCCCGCCAGGGCCCATAATTCACCCCTCCACTTT. It is translated as CASSLGPPARAHNSPLHF.

This clonotype has just a few counts. The rearrangement uses TRBV29-1 and TRBJ1-1; D is uncertain. This CDR3 is built from 12 residues. The germline gives CDR1 SQVTM, CDR2 ANQGSEA. V was pared by 2 bases and J by 1 base, with 5 bases between. The CDR3 spells CSVETTNTEAFF. The DNA of the CDR3 is TGCAGCGTTGAAACAACGAACACTGAAGCTTTCTTT.

Concerning this clonotype itself: One junction end disagrees with the germline gene, perhaps due to a read error. The rearrangement links TRBV24-1 to TRBJ2-1; 8 bases are shared with TRBD1. Germline V gives CDR1 KGHDR, CDR2 SFDVKD. CDR3 length: 19 amino acids. This CDR3 is CVTSENIQHTGGTYNEQFF. The CDR3 bases are TGTGTCACCAGTGAGAACATACAACATACAGGGGGAACCTACAATGAGCAGTTCTTC.